Shown below are 18 T cell receptor beta chains from a single sample sequenced in a study of CD8 T cells in ankylosing spondylitis. Their specific antigens are unknown. TCRdb re-called the 5' RACE reads with MiXCR, one entry per CDR3 protein. The sample lists hundreds of thousands of distinct CDR3 sequences, roughly 13% occurring once. Points from the study as a whole: Seven to nine highly homologous variants formed a TCR beta motif that appeared characteristic of ankylosing spondylitis blood.

Specimen: blood, either unsorted or a sorted T cell fraction (not recorded which). Receptors were obtained from a male donor with ankylosing spondylitis.

This clonotype was counted only a few times. This chain uses TRBV30 with TRBJ2-7, with a possible D match to TRBD2 (6 bases). CDR1 and CDR2 (germline): GTSNPN, SVGIG (reference sequence). CDR3 length equals 13 residues. V was pared by 1 base and J by 3 bases, with 10 bases between. The CDR3 loop is CAWSEQAGYEQYV. The CDR3 DNA sequence: TGTGCCTGGAGTGAGCAAGCGGGCTACGAGCAGTACGTC.

The J gene is TRBJ2-3, the V gene TRBV9, with 9 bases fitting TRBD1. The trim removed 0 bases at V and 4 bases at J, leaving 3 bases unmatched. Germline-derived CDR1 and CDR2 are SGDLS and YYNGEE. This CDR3 is 15 amino acids long. The CDR3, as DNA: TGTGCCAGCAGCGTAGGGACAGGGGCCCCAGATACGCAGTATTTT. Protein: CASSVGTGAPDTQYF.

This clonotype was observed a handful of times. The V and J genes are TRBV5-6 and TRBJ1-1, with D possibly matching TRBD1 (6 bases). Trimming left V 0 bases short and J 4 bases short, with 10 bases between. Germline CDR1 is SGHDT and CDR2 is YYEEEE. This CDR3 is 14 amino acids long. The DNA of the CDR3 is TGTGCCAGCAGCTTGGGCAGGGGCGGCACTGAAGCTTTCTTT. Translated, it gives CASSLGRGGTEAFF.

A note on this clonotype: Relative to the germline gene, one junction end is altered; a read error may explain this. The rearrangement links TRBV7-8 to TRBJ2-7, with 7 nucleotides matching TRBD1. CDR1 is SGHVS, CDR2 FQNEAQ, per germline. This CDR3 spans 15 amino acids. The CDR3 DNA follows: TGTGCCAGCAGATTAGTTGGCGGACAGGAGTACGAGCAGTACTTC. Protein: CASRLVGGQEYEQYF. The full variable domain, completed using reference TRBV7-8 and TRBJ2-7, is GAGVSQSPRYKVAKRGQDVALRCDPISGHVSLFWYQQALGQGPEFLTYFQNEAQLDKSGLPSDRFFAERPEGSVSTLKIQRTQQEDSAVYLCASRLVGGQEYEQYFGPGTRLTVT.

This clonotype was counted many times. The chain combines TRBV29-1 with TRBJ2-5; no reliable D call. Trimming left V 4 bases short and J 2 bases short, with 5 bases between. Germline V gene lookup returns CDR1 SQVTM and CDR2 ANQGSEA. This CDR3 contains 11 residues. For the CDR3, the DNA is TGCAGCGTTGTTCGGCAAGAGACCCAGTACTTC. Amino acid sequence: CSVVRQETQYF.

This rearrangement joins TRBV14 to TRBJ2-1; D could derive from TRBD1 or TRBD2 (6 bases each). Trimming removed 4 bases from V and 9 bases from J, with 19 bases in between. The CDR3 sequence is 15 residues long. Germline assignment: CDR1 SGHDN and CDR2 FVKESK. The CDR3 DNA is TGTGCCAGCAGCCCCGGGCCTAGCGTAGGGGGTGAGCAGTTCTTC. Translated: CASSPGPSVGGEQFF.

The DNA for the CDR3 is TGCAGCGCCCGGGACAGTGTCGTCTCTGGCTACACCTTC. Translated: CSARDSVVSGYTF. This chain joins TRBV29-1 and TRBJ1-2, with 7 bases lining up with TRBD1. Looked up from germline, CDR1 is SQVTM and CDR2 is ANQGSEA. The CDR3 spans 13 residues. J gave up 7 bases and V 7 bases, and 12 bases lay outside the gene matches.

The V and J genes are TRBV6-1 and TRBJ1-1; D remains unclear. This CDR3 spans 13 amino acids. The germline gives CDR1 MNHNS, CDR2 SASEGT. V dropped 2 bases and J dropped 2 bases, with 6 bases sitting between them. CDR3 nucleotides: TGTGCCAGCAGTGAAAAGGGTAACACTGAAGCTTTCTTT. Amino acids: CASSEKGNTEAFF.

V usage is TRBV28 and J usage is TRBJ2-5, with 10 bases identical to TRBD2. Per the germline V gene, CDR1 is MDHEN and CDR2 is SYDVKM. V lost 4 bases, J lost 5 bases, and 10 bases stayed unmatched. CDR3 size: 16 residues. The CDR3 protein is CASSSALAGGGETQYF. CDR3 bases: TGTGCCAGCAGTTCCGCCTTAGCGGGAGGTGGTGAGACCCAGTACTTC.

This clonotype was counted only a few times. The chain combines TRBV15 with TRBJ2-2; the D gene is possibly TRBD1 (5 bases). Germline CDR1 and CDR2: LNHNV and YYDKDF (reference sequence). The V end lost 8 bases, the J end lost 5 bases, and 12 bases lay between the germline ends. This CDR3 region has 13 residues. The CDR3 coding sequence is TGTGCCACCGACAACAAGGGGACCGGGGAGCTGTTTTTT. This codes for CATDNKGTGELFF.

This rearrangement joins TRBV20-1 to TRBJ2-3; 8 bases match TRBD2. This CDR3 has 14 residues. Germline CDR1 and CDR2: DFQATT and SNEGSKA (reference sequence). J gave up 1 base and V 6 bases, and 6 bases lay outside the gene matches. The CDR3 loop is CSAPRLARTDTQYF. CDR3 sequence (DNA): TGCAGTGCCCCCAGACTAGCGCGCACAGATACGCAGTATTTT.

The V and J genes are TRBV15 and TRBJ2-3; 9 bases are a match to TRBD1. V shed 8 bases and J 0 bases; nucleotides not matched to a gene: 3. Germline V gene sequence: CDR1 LNHNV, CDR2 YYDKDF (reference sequence). The CDR3 sequence is 14 residues long. CDR3 residues: CATDRGFSTDTQYF. As DNA, the CDR3 is TGTGCCACCGACAGGGGGTTTAGCACAGATACGCAGTATTTT.

The chain uses TRBV6-5 and TRBJ1-1, with 7 bases aligning to TRBD1. This CDR3 has 16 residues. The V and J ends lost 0 bases and 5 bases, in that order; junction bases with no gene match: 9. Per germline, CDR1 MNHEY and CDR2 SVGAGI. The CDR3 bases are TGTGCCAGCAGTTACTCCAGGGCAGGGGGGGGTACTGAAGCTTTCTTT. It translates to CASSYSRAGGGTEAFF.

This clonotype was picked up many times. The rearrangement joins TRBV11-2 to TRBJ1-1, with 8 bases fitting TRBD1. The CDR3 runs 13 residues. Unmatched junction bases numbered 3, after V lost 4 bases and J lost 5 bases. Looked up from germline, CDR1 is SGHAT and CDR2 is FQNNGV. The DNA for the CDR3 is TGTGCCAGCAGCTCGGACAGGGATACTGAAGCTTTCTTT. As protein: CASSSDRDTEAFF. Combining the CDR3 with reference TRBV11-2 and TRBJ1-1 gives the whole variable domain EAGVAQSPRYKIIEKRQSVAFWCNPISGHATLYWYQQILGQGPKLLIQFQNNGVVDDSQLPKDRFSAERLKGVDSTLKIQPAKLEDSAVYLCASSSDRDTEAFFGQGTRLTVV.

This clonotype was counted a few times. The chain joins TRBV28 to TRBJ2-2; TRBD2 matches at 10 bases. This CDR3 is built from 16 residues. V gave up 5 bases and J gave up 5 bases; unmatched junction bases: 8. Germline assignment: CDR1 MDHEN and CDR2 SYDVKM. CDR3 sequence reads: CASSASGRAGTGELFF. CDR3 in DNA: TGTGCCAGCAGTGCCAGCGGGAGGGCCGGAACCGGGGAGCTGTTTTTT.

The V call is TRBV10-3, the J call TRBJ2-1; the D gene is possibly TRBD1 (6 bases). CDR3 length equals 11 residues. Germline assignment: CDR1 ENHRY and CDR2 SYGVKD. V was cut by 11 bases and J by 9 bases, with 14 bases left in between. CDR3 loop: CALRQDGEQFF. Here the CDR3 DNA reads TGTGCCTTACGACAGGATGGTGAGCAGTTCTTC.

In its sample, this clonotype was seen a few times. The chain uses TRBV24-1 and TRBJ2-7; 13 bases are shared with TRBD2. CDR3 length equals 15 residues. Germline CDR1 reads KGHDR; CDR2 reads SFDVKD. With 7 bases clipped from V and 7 bases from J, the junction kept 9 bases outside the gene matches. The CDR3 bases are TGTGCCACCAGCACAGGGACTAGCGGGAACAGAGAGCAGTACTTC. Residues: CATSTGTSGNREQYF.

There are a few counts of this clonotype. This chain links TRBV29-1 with TRBJ1-1, with 7 bases that match TRBD1. The CDR3 runs 11 residues. V was pared by 8 bases and J by 3 bases, with 3 bases of the junction left unmatched. Looked up from germline, CDR1 is SQVTM and CDR2 is ANQGSEA. CDR3 sequence: CSPDRDTEAFF. CDR3 coding DNA: TGCAGCCCTGACAGGGACACTGAAGCTTTCTTT.